The present TCR beta chain was sequenced within a study of molecular identifiers for immune sequencing clone quantification. Using a CD8+CD4-CCR7+CD45RA+ phenotype, naive CD8 T cells were sorted. Bulk TCR libraries were made with methods that had been previously described and with listed TCR primers. TCRdb re-called the PCR reads with MiXCR, one entry per CDR3 protein. This table holds some 65,000 distinct CDR3 sequences, roughly 20% found once. This clonotype was counted at least ten times. As yet, its antigen is unknown. The germline V gene encodes CDR1 SQVTM and CDR2 ANQGSEA. This CDR3 region has 13 residues. V lost 5 bases and J lost 3, with 11 bases in between. Study observations and caveats: Jurkat TCR RNA that was spiked in from one cell was reportedly detectable among roughly 1 million naive cells. In CMV-specific effectors, clones above 20 copies held over 99% of molecules; naive, under 1%.

J is TRBJ1-5 and V is TRBV29-1; D may be TRBD1 (6 bases). The clonotype comes from a human donor in good health. Some libraries in this study had Jurkat cell RNA spiked in. Sequencing was done on a sample of naive CD8+ T cells from blood, with Jurkat cell RNA spiked in. Subset indicated: FACS-sorted CD8+CD4-CCR7+CD45RA+ naive T cells. The CDR3 region has the DNA TGCAGCGTTCGACAGGAACCCAATCAGCCCCAGCATTTT. Its translation is CSVRQEPNQPQHF.